These T cell receptor beta chains were read from a single sample in a study of blood T cell repertoires in COVID-19. Clones were sequenced by immunoSEQ multiplex PCR, and TCRdb holds only the in-frame ones, with some missing. The repertoire holds about 170,000 clones, with 83% as singletons. The sample comprised PBMCs or T cells enriched from blood (not recorded which). Receptors were obtained from a woman in her forties or fifties who had recovered from COVID-19. The CDR3 runs from the conserved cysteine through the conserved F or W. D genes are given only for firm matches. Size is omitted from some rows. Given values are once, few, many or a class for expanded clones.

TRBV11-2,TRBD1,TRBJ1-2,.,TGTGCCAGCAGCGCTGGACAGGGGGCGGGGGGCTACACCTTC,CASSAGQGAGGYTF
TRBV19,.,TRBJ1-1,.,TGTGCCAGTAGTATAGACCCCCGGGGCACTGAAGCTTTCTTT,CASSIDPRGTEAFF
TRBV11-3,.,TRBJ2-1,.,TGTGCCAGCAGCAAACGGGGGTCCGACAATGAGCAGTTCTTC,CASSKRGSDNEQFF
TRBV28,.,TRBJ1-4,.,TGTGCCAGCAGTTTTCGCAGGGAAAAACTGTTTTTT,CASSFRREKLFF
TRBV11-3,TRBD1,TRBJ2-1,.,TGTGCCAGCAGCTTAGCCCAGGGGGGGACAGGGCCTCACAATGAGCAGTTCTTC,CASSLAQGGTGPHNEQFF
TRBV5-4,.,TRBJ2-5,.,TGTGCCAGCAGCGTAGGGGCCCAGAACCAAGAGACCCAGTACTTC,CASSVGAQNQETQYF
TRBV6-5,.,TRBJ1-5,once,TGTGCCAGCAGTCCGCACAGGGTTGAGCCCCAGCATTTT,CASSPHRVEPQHF
TRBV18,TRBD2,TRBJ2-1,once,TGTGCCAGCTCACCACCCACGTCTAGCGGGGCCAGTGAGCAGTTCTTC,CASSPPTSSGASEQFF
TRBV9,.,TRBJ2-2,once,TGTGCCAGCAGCGTCCAGGGGCACTCGAACACCGGGGAGCTGTTTTTT,CASSVQGHSNTGELFF
TRBV7-2,.,TRBJ1-5,few,TGTGCCAGCAGCTTCTTCGGGACTGCCAATCAGCCCCAGCATTTT,CASSFFGTANQPQHF
TRBV11-2,.,TRBJ1-3,.,TGTGCCAGCAGCCCATGGATGCGGGGGGGAAACACCATATATTTT,CASSPWMRGGNTIYF
TRBV12-3/TRBV12-4,.,TRBJ1-2,once,TGTGCCAGCAGTTTTCGTCGAGGTGGCTACACCTTC,CASSFRRGGYTF
TRBV3-1/TRBV3-2,TRBD1,TRBJ1-1,many,TGTGCCAGCAGCCAAGAGGGACAGGGGGGGCAAGCTTTCTTT,CASSQEGQGGQAFF
TRBV28,TRBD1,TRBJ2-1,.,TGTGCCAGCAGTTCAGCAGGGGGCTACAATGAGCAGTTCTTC,CASSSAGGYNEQFF
TRBV18,.,TRBJ1-5,.,TGTGCCAGCTCACCCGAATCTGGGGGCCATCAGCCCCAGCATTTT,CASSPESGGHQPQHF
TRBV27,TRBD1,TRBJ1-6,.,TGTGCCAGCAGTCCCGGGACAGGGGTGTCACCCCTCCACTTT,CASSPGTGVSPLHF
TRBV5-6,TRBD2,TRBJ2-5,.,TGTGCCAGCAGCTTATTCCGCGGGGGGGCCGGGAACCAAGAGACCCAGTACTTC,CASSLFRGGAGNQETQYF